This T cell receptor beta chain was captured by sequencing in a study of T cell responses to AZD1222 COVID-19 vaccine. Study results and caveats: White British ancestry dominated among donors, who included more females, and clonal diversity was possibly underestimated.

To note about this clone: The antigen is undetermined.

Clones were sequenced by immunoSEQ multiplex PCR, and TCRdb holds only the in-frame ones, with some missing. This sample carries 150,000 or so clones, roughly nine tenths of them seen once, and the ten largest clones take 18%. CDR1 MDHEN and CDR2 SYDVKM come from the germline V gene. The V segment lost 2 bases and the J segment 2 bases; nucleotides outside the gene matches: 18. The CDR3 is made up of 21 amino acids. Sequencing used peripheral blood, obtained on day 0 of AZD1222 vaccination. This TCR was recovered from an adult in good health. This sequence joins TRBV28 and TRBJ1-6; 7 nucleotides align to TRBD1. The CDR3 region is CASSLPPPGGGLRPYNSPLHF. CDR3 sequence (DNA): TGTGCCAGCAGTTTACCCCCTCCAGGGGGAGGTTTGAGGCCCTATAATTCACCCCTCCACTTT.